This T cell receptor beta chain was sequenced for a study of T cell responses to AZD1222 COVID-19 vaccine (dated by TCRdb to the early 2020s). Concerning the study at large: AZD1222 recipients given second doses at about 4 weeks or at about 12 weeks were pooled, since spike-specific TCR depth and breadth were not found to differ between the two schedules. TCR sequencing was performed for about 240 trial participants, of whom 200 to 210 were given two doses of AZD1222 and around 25 were given two doses of MenACWY control vaccine. Enrollment into the trials was organized by age into subgroups of 18-55, 56-69 and 70-plus years, and those subgroups contained roughly 150, 30 and 60 TCR-sequenced participants, respectively. On the study overall, not on this receptor specifically: Vaccine-associated CD4 TCRs spanned the whole spike protein, with dominant responses in regions 160-218 and 743-854. Because no day 14 peak-response samples were available, repertoires were characterized only after the peak T cell response. Participants were mostly white British, with more females than males. The authors suggested clonal diversity may have been underestimated. Conclusions about previously exposed vaccinees were limited because only 5 or 6 AZD1222 recipients were SARS-CoV-2 seropositive at baseline. The 56-69-year group was small, and its depth increase did not reach significance, likely because of low power. Epitopes outside the regions mutated in the B.1.351 and B.1.1.7 variants were reportedly recognized by nearly half of the unique spike-specific TCRs. Spike-specific TCR breadth and depth rose significantly after two AZD1222 doses compared with day 0 and with MenACWY recipients.

The CDR3 regions of human TCRbeta chains were subjected to immunosequencing. Regarding the original processing steps: TCRs in the repertoires were compared against a reference library of SARS-CoV-2-specific TCRs that had been generated with the MIRA antigen-specificity platform. Breadth was defined as the fraction of unique TCRs that were SARS-CoV-2-associated. Depth was defined as the fraction of total T cells that were SARS-CoV-2-associated. Using the MIRA data, every spike-specific TCR was mapped to the spike region that the TCR reacted to and assigned to either a CD4 or a CD8 class. Log10-transformed breadth and depth values were compared by one-way ANOVA with Sidak's multiple comparisons tests. TCRdb carries this immuneACCESS record with in-frame sequences only. Its versions omit some clonotypes, under half of them owing to an unresolved V gene in the studies checked, with the rest unexplained. D and trimming were read from the DNA, whereas the V and J calls and clone size are those reported in that table. The sample profile shows some 150,000 clones; about 90% of them were found once. The top ten constitute about 3.8% of the sample.

According to the study, the label for this sample's time point signals: baseline before first vaccination. Vaccinee samples were obtained from the UK trials COV001 and COV002, which included a single-blind randomized controlled phase 2/3 trial of AZD1222 (ChAdOx1 nCoV-19) in healthy adults. For TCRbeta chain sequencing, PBMC samples from trial participants were taken at day 0 and at day 28 after the second dose. Its CDR3 holds 14 amino acids, cysteine through phenylalanine. Just the 42-base CDR3 DNA is kept, in frame starting at base 1. CDR1 and CDR2 are read off the germline V gene as MNHEY and SVGAGI. Trimming removed 7 bases from V and 4 bases from J; the gene matches leave 8 bases unexplained. Concerning this clone: Its antigen is still unknown. No much larger clone is present one base from it, and per-base qualities are unavailable.

The sample consisted of peripheral blood, taken on day 0 of AZD1222 vaccination. This receptor was obtained from an adult in good health. Recombination joined TRBV6-5 with TRBJ2-7; TRBD2 aligns with 9 central bases. DNA sequence: TGTGCCAGCAAGATTAGCGGGAGTCATTACGAGCAGTACTTC. This yields the protein CASKISGSHYEQYF.